The 31 T cell receptor beta chains reported below all come from one sample, sequenced in a study. TCRdb re-derived calls from the 5' RACE reads in MiXCR, one entry per CDR3 protein. Altogether 8,500 to 9,500 distinct CDR3 sequences are present, around three fifths being singletons, with the ten largest covering roughly 6.2%. The specimen sequenced was tumor-infiltrating memory CD4+ T cells sorted from the breast tumor. As for subset: memory CD4+ T cells, CD4+CD45RO+CD25-. The receptors were gathered from a female donor with breast cancer.

V gene TRBV29-1 combines with J gene TRBJ2-1; D not resolved. The DNA end lines up better with TRBJ2-7; the J call may be wrong. CDR3 length: 16 amino acids. Per the germline V gene, CDR1 is SQVTM and CDR2 is ANQGSEA. CDR3 region: CSVPGWTVGLNNEQYF. CDR3 sequence (DNA): TGCAGCGTTCCCGGTTGGACGGTGGGTCTAAACAATGAGCAGTACTTC.

This rearrangement joins TRBV20-1 to TRBJ2-3; D may match TRBD1 or TRBD2 (6 bases each). The germline CDR1 and CDR2 sequences are DFQATT and SNEGSKA (reference sequence). This CDR3 has 14 residues. The V gene lost 6 bases and the J gene lost 4 bases, with 17 bases spanning the gap. The CDR3 loop is CSAPKGGFADTQYF. The DNA of the CDR3 is TGCAGTGCGCCGAAGGGGGGTTTTGCAGATACGCAGTATTTT.

V gene TRBV29-1 combines with J gene TRBJ2-1; no reliable D call. Looked up from germline, CDR1 is SQVTM and CDR2 is ANQGSEA. V lost 6 bases and J 4 bases, leaving 13 bases between the germline ends. The CDR3 has 13 residues. CDR3 protein: CSVWWAEYNEQFF. In nucleotides, the CDR3 is TGCAGCGTCTGGTGGGCGGAATACAATGAGCAGTTCTTC.

This clonotype was detected only a few times. The chain has TRBV6-5 and TRBJ1-1, with a possible D match to TRBD1 (5 bases). This CDR3 has 16 residues. In germline, CDR1 is MNHEY, CDR2 SVGAGI. Trimming stripped 4 bases from V and 0 bases from J, with 15 bases between. CDR3 amino acids: CASSSMSKGLNTEAFF. In nucleotides, the CDR3 is TGTGCCAGCAGTTCCATGTCTAAGGGACTGAACACTGAAGCTTTCTTT.

The chain is built from TRBV5-1 and TRBJ2-5; D gene unclear. CDR3 length: 11 residues. Germline loops: CDR1 SGHRS, CDR2 YFSETQ. V gave up 1 base and J gave up 5 bases, with 3 bases separating them. The chain's CDR3 is CASSLWETQYF. CDR3 nucleotide sequence: TGCGCCAGCAGCTTGTGGGAGACCCAGTACTTC.

CDR3 in amino acids: CASSATGGIGQPQHF. DNA for the CDR3: TGTGCCAGCAGTGCGACGGGGGGAATAGGGCAGCCCCAGCATTTT. The rearrangement joins TRBV6-1 to TRBJ1-5, with TRBD1 as a possible D gene (5 bases). V dropped 4 bases and J dropped 7 bases, with 17 bases sitting between them. Germline assignment: CDR1 MNHNS and CDR2 SASEGT. CDR3 size: 15 residues.

This clonotype was counted only a few times. The DNA for the CDR3 is TGTGCCAGCAGTTTAGAGGAGGGGGCGGCGAATGAGCAGTTCTTC. It yields the protein CASSLEEGAANEQFF. The chain couples TRBV12-3 or TRBV12-4 to TRBJ2-1; D may be TRBD1 (7 bases). V dropped 1 base and J dropped 7 bases, with 14 bases sitting between them. CDR3 length: 15 amino acids.

Regarding this clonotype: One end of the junction does not line up with germline, which may come from a read error. The V gene is TRBV20-1, the J gene TRBJ1-1; D not certain. CDR3 length equals 11 residues. Per germline, CDR1 DFQATT and CDR2 SNEGSKA (reference sequence). The CDR3 loop is CSVQRTTEASF. CDR3 coding DNA: TGCAGTGTCCAGCGTACCACTGAAGCTTCCTTT.

The J gene is TRBJ1-5, the V gene TRBV5-6; D remains ambiguous. The CDR3 runs 18 residues. Trimming cost V 0 bases and J 3 bases, with 19 bases left between them. Germline V gene lookup returns CDR1 SGHDT and CDR2 YYEEEE. CDR3 coding DNA: TGTGCCAGCAGCTTGGGACTCGGATTACGAACAAACAATCAGCCCCAGCATTTT. It codes for CASSLGLGLRTNNQPQHF.

This chain links TRBV6-5 with TRBJ1-5; no clear D. The CDR3 totals 13 residues. The V and J ends lost 8 bases and 2 bases respectively, with 10 bases between them. Germline loops: CDR1 MNHEY, CDR2 SVGAGI. The CDR3 here is CASAQDRNQPQHF. Written as DNA, the CDR3 is TGTGCCAGCGCGCAGGATCGCAATCAGCCCCAGCATTTT.

The chain links TRBV20-1 to TRBJ2-1, with 11 nucleotides matching TRBD2. The J segment lost 0 bases and the V segment lost 0 bases, leaving 7 bases of the junction unmatched. The CDR3 contains 18 residues. CDR1 is DFQATT and CDR2 is SNEGSKA in the germline V gene (reference sequence). CDR3 DNA: TGCAGTGCTAGAGATTACAGGACTAGCGGGCACTCCTACAATGAGCAGTTCTTC. Encoded protein: CSARDYRTSGHSYNEQFF.

V usage is TRBV12-5 and J usage is TRBJ2-1, with 7 bases lining up with TRBD2. This CDR3 has 16 residues. CDR1 is LGHNT, CDR2 FRNRAP, per germline. J lost 5 bases, V lost 0 bases, and 7 bases had no gene match. The CDR3 nucleotides are TGTGCTAGTGGTTTGGTAGCCGGGGGGAGGGACAATGAGCAGTTCTTC. Residues: CASGLVAGGRDNEQFF. Full variable domain (missing parts from reference TRBV12-5 and TRBJ2-1): DARVTQTPRHKVTEMGQEVTMRCQPILGHNTVFWYRQTMMQGLELLAYFRNRAPLDDSGMPKDRFSAEMPDATLATLKIQPSEPRDSAVYFCASGLVAGGRDNEQFFGPGTRLTVL.

This clonotype appeared once. One end of the junction does not line up with germline, which may come from a read error. The chain joins TRBV7-2 to TRBJ2-4, with D perhaps matching TRBD2 (6 bases). CDR1 is SGHTA and CDR2 is FQGNSA in the germline V gene. CDR3 size: 15 residues. For the CDR3, the DNA is TGTGCCAGCAGCATAGCCACGGGACTCGGAAACATTCAGTACTTT. This encodes CASSIATGLGNIQYF.

The DNA of the CDR3 is TGTGCCAGCAGCTTACTTCGGCTAGCGGAGGGGACCGGGGAGCTGTTTTTT. Its translation is CASSLLRLAEGTGELFF. The chain couples TRBV7-2 to TRBJ2-2; 7 bases map to TRBD2. From germline, CDR1 is SGHTA and CDR2 FQGNSA. The J segment lost 5 bases and the V segment lost 2 bases, leaving 11 bases of the junction unmatched. The CDR3 contains 17 residues. The full variable domain, rest sourced from reference TRBV7-2 and TRBJ2-2, is GAGVSQSPSNKVTEKGKDVELRCDPISGHTALYWYRQSLGQGLEFLIYFQGNSAPDKSGLPSDRFSAERTGGSVSTLTIQRTQQEDSAVYLCASSLLRLAEGTGELFFGEGSRLTVL.

The J gene is TRBJ2-3, the V gene TRBV6-1, with 7 bases that match TRBD1. Germline V lookup: CDR1 MNHNS, CDR2 SASEGT. Germline trimming cut 8 bases from V and 5 bases from J; bases unmatched to any gene: 13. The length of the CDR3 is 15 residues. The CDR3 loop reads CASSETGIILDTQYF. CDR3 DNA sequence: TGTGCCAGCTCAGAGACAGGGATTATACTAGATACGCAGTATTTT.

The V and J genes are TRBV4-1 and TRBJ1-4, with unresolved D. The CDR3 extends over 15 amino acids. V was shortened by 1 base and J by 8 bases, with 14 bases between the two germline ends. Germline lookup yields CDR1 MGHRA and CDR2 YSYEKL. The CDR3 loop is CASSQAAGIQEKLFF. In nucleotides, the CDR3 is TGCGCCAGCAGCCAAGCCGCCGGGATTCAAGAAAAACTGTTTTTT.

This clonotype was found a few times. The CDR3 DNA reads TGCAGTGCTAGAAAAGCTAACTATGGCTACACCTTC. This translates into CSARKANYGYTF. The chain links TRBV20-1 to TRBJ1-2, with no clear D. Germline CDR1 is DFQATT and CDR2 is SNEGSKA (reference sequence). This CDR3 contains 12 residues. Trimming took 2 bases from V and 0 from J, leaving 4 bases between them.

This clonotype was counted a single time. The gene calls are TRBV7-2 and TRBJ2-1, with 7 nucleotides matching TRBD1. The V and J ends lost 5 bases and 10 bases, in that order; junction bases with no gene match: 14. Germline V gene data show CDR1 as SGHTA and CDR2 as FQGNSA. The CDR3 runs to 15 residues. CDR3 sequence: CASSTRQGRAAEQFF. The CDR3 DNA sequence: TGTGCCAGCAGCACCCGACAGGGTAGAGCGGCGGAGCAGTTCTTC. The full variable domain, rest sourced from reference TRBV7-2 and TRBJ2-1, is GAGVSQSPSNKVTEKGKDVELRCDPISGHTALYWYRQSLGQGLEFLIYFQGNSAPDKSGLPSDRFSAERTGGSVSTLTIQRTQQEDSAVYLCASSTRQGRAAEQFFGPGTRLTVL.

This sequence joins TRBV12-3 or TRBV12-4 and TRBJ1-1; possibly TRBD1 for D (5 bases). This CDR3 has 12 amino acids. With 7 bases removed from V and 10 bases from J, the gap between germline ends came to 16 bases. CDR3 loop: CASTSQGEVAFF. CDR3 in DNA: TGTGCCAGCACCTCCCAGGGCGAAGTAGCTTTCTTT.

The rearrangement uses TRBV7-3 and TRBJ2-3, with D uncertain. V lost 4 bases and J lost 2, with 7 bases in between. The CDR3 spans 13 residues. Germline-derived CDR1 and CDR2 are SGHTA and FQGTGA. The CDR3 region has the DNA TGTGCCAGCAGCTCAGCGCCCACAGATACGCAGTATTTT. Amino acid sequence: CASSSAPTDTQYF.

The J gene is TRBJ1-5, the V gene TRBV4-2; 8 bases are a match to TRBD1. The CDR3 has 16 amino acids. The germline CDR1 and CDR2 sequences are LGHNA and YNFKEQ. After removal of 0 bases from V and 3 bases from J, the junction contained 4 bases not matched to a gene. This CDR3 is CASSQDGGQVNQPQHF. The CDR3 DNA sequence: TGTGCCAGCAGCCAAGATGGGGGACAGGTCAATCAGCCCCAGCATTTT.

The rearrangement links TRBV20-1 to TRBJ2-5, with 9 positions matching TRBD2. Germline V gene sequence: CDR1 DFQATT, CDR2 SNEGSKA (reference sequence). V lost 1 base and J lost 6; bases outside the gene matches: 3. This CDR3 region has 13 residues. Written as DNA, the CDR3 is TGCAGTGCTAGAGGACTAGCGGTACAGACCCAGTACTTC. As protein: CSARGLAVQTQYF.

The chain has TRBV7-3 and TRBJ2-1, with 8 nucleotides matching TRBD2. The CDR3 totals 15 residues. With 5 bases clipped from V and 7 bases from J, the junction kept 10 bases outside the gene matches. CDR1 and CDR2 from the germline V gene are SGHTA and FQGTGA. The CDR3 DNA follows: TGTGCCAGCAGCACCGGGACTAGTTCTCTTAATGAGCAGTTCTTC. Translating gives CASSTGTSSLNEQFF.

The V call is TRBV20-1, the J call TRBJ2-3, with D perhaps matching TRBD1 or TRBD2 (5 bases each). The CDR3 consists of 18 residues. V shed 1 base and J shed 3 bases, with 23 bases lying between them. The germline V gene has CDR1 DFQATT and CDR2 SNEGSKA (reference sequence). CDR3 coding DNA: TGCAGTGCTAGAGGAACTTTTGGGGGTGGGCACGAGACAGATACGCAGTATTTT. It specifies CSARGTFGGGHETDTQYF.

Details on this clonotype: An end of the junction does not agree with germline; a read error may underlie this. V usage is TRBV29-1 and J usage is TRBJ2-1; D possibly uses TRBD1 or TRBD2 (6 bases each). The CDR3 runs to 11 residues. Germline V gives CDR1 SQVTM, CDR2 ANQGSEA. CDR3 sequence: CSVGGAEEQSF. The DNA of the CDR3 is TGCAGCGTTGGGGGGGCGGAAGAGCAGTCCTTC.

The chain is built from TRBV5-1 and TRBJ2-7; 8 nucleotides match TRBD1. The V segment lost 5 bases and the J segment 7 bases; nucleotides outside the gene matches: 11. The germline gives CDR1 SGHRS, CDR2 YFSETQ. This CDR3 has 14 residues. The CDR3 nucleotides are TGCGCCAGCAGAAGGGGTCAGGGGGCCGGGGAGCAGTACTTC. Protein sequence: CASRRGQGAGEQYF.

This chain links TRBV7-6 with TRBJ2-7; 8 bases are a match to TRBD1. The trim removed 4 bases at V and 0 bases at J, leaving 5 bases unmatched. Germline lookup yields CDR1 SGHVS and CDR2 FNYEAQ. This CDR3 has 15 residues. The CDR3 DNA sequence: TGTGCCAGCAGCTCAGGGGGCTACGGCTCCTACGAGCAGTACTTC. It is translated as CASSSGGYGSYEQYF.

The V gene is TRBV12-3 or TRBV12-4, the J gene TRBJ2-1; D may be TRBD1 (5 bases). Trimming pared 6 bases from V and 1 base from J, leaving 10 bases between. This CDR3 spans 14 amino acids. CDR3: CASSPDSSYNEQFF. The CDR3 nucleotides are TGTGCCAGCAGCCCAGACAGTTCCTACAATGAGCAGTTCTTC.

A few counts support this clonotype. This CDR3 reads CASSFTRLDEQYF. Written as DNA, the CDR3 is TGCGCCAGCAGCTTCACCAGGCTCGACGAGCAGTACTTC. The chain joins TRBV4-3 to TRBJ2-7; D not certain. The germline CDR1 and CDR2 sequences are LGHNA and YSLEER. Trimming left V 5 bases short and J 5 bases short, with 13 bases between. The CDR3 is made up of 13 amino acids.

The chain combines TRBV7-2 with TRBJ1-2; a weak D match, TRBD1 (6 bases). The CDR3 consists of 13 residues. V was trimmed by 11 bases and J by 10 bases, leaving 23 bases between them. The germline V gene encodes CDR1 SGHTA and CDR2 FQGNSA. CDR3 sequence (DNA): TGTGCCGCCAGCACCTACCCGGGACATGTCTACACCTTC. It translates to CAASTYPGHVYTF.

V usage is TRBV5-1 and J usage is TRBJ2-1; D not resolved. This CDR3 spans 15 amino acids. The ends were cut back, 0 bases at V and 4 bases at J, with 11 bases in the middle. The germline gives CDR1 SGHRS, CDR2 YFSETQ. CDR3 region: CASSLGQVLYNEQFF. CDR3 nucleotides: TGCGCCAGCAGCTTGGGTCAGGTTCTATACAATGAGCAGTTCTTC.